This passage covers 29 T cell receptor beta chains from one sample sequenced in a study of blood T cell repertoires in COVID-19. Some clones are missing from TCRdb's copy, which holds only in-frame ones; the method was immunoSEQ multiplex PCR. Of nearly 80,000 clones in the sample, 75% to 95% are singletons; the top ten hold 0.77%. Sequencing was performed on peripheral blood. The receptors were sampled from a woman older than 75 with acute or convalescent COVID-19.

V gene TRBV7-4 combines with J gene TRBJ1-2; D possibly corresponds to TRBD1 (5 bases). The germline V gene encodes CDR1 SGHVT and CDR2 SQSDAQ. Trimming took 7 bases from V and 8 from J, leaving 23 bases between them. The CDR3 spans 15 residues. CDR3 sequence (DNA): TGTGCCAGCACCCTCGAATCAGACGACGGGGGAGGCTACACCTTC. It translates to CASTLESDDGGGYTF.

This chain joins TRBV21-1 and TRBJ2-5; TRBD1, the table's D call, was not compared with the DNA. TRBV21-1 is noted as a pseudogene. The CDR3 loop spans 21 amino acids. The chain's CDR3 is CASSKPRDRSRLRHQTETQYF. The CDR3 region has the DNA TGTGCCAGCAGCAAGCCCCGGGACAGGTCCCGACTTCGACATCAAACGGAGACCCAGTACTTC.

The chain joins TRBV6-1 to TRBJ1-2; tentatively, D is TRBD1 (6 bases). With 0 bases removed from V and 2 bases from J, the gap between germline ends came to 10 bases. This CDR3 contains 15 residues. Germline assignment: CDR1 MNHNS and CDR2 SASEGT. DNA for the CDR3: TGTGCCAGCAGTGAAGCGCACAGGGTCAACTATGGCTACACCTTC. Translating gives CASSEAHRVNYGYTF.

J is TRBJ1-2 and V is TRBV9; TRBD1 matches 7 bases. Trimming cost V 0 bases and J 7 bases; bases outside gene matches: 12. This CDR3 has 16 amino acids. CDR1 SGDLS and CDR2 YYNGEE come from the germline V gene. The CDR3 DNA sequence: TGTGCCAGCAGCGTAGAGCCTACAGGGGTGAGGGCTGGCTACACCTTC. Translation: CASSVEPTGVRAGYTF.

This chain joins TRBV6-1 and TRBJ1-5, with no clear D. The CDR3 is 14 amino acids. Germline values: CDR1 MNHNS, CDR2 SASEGT. Between the trimmed V and J ends, which lost 3 bases and 9 bases, there was a span of 15 bases. CDR3 loop: CASSEGRSYPPQHF. CDR3 bases: TGTGCCAGCAGTGAGGGCCGCAGTTATCCGCCCCAGCATTTT.

This clone has a handful of counts. V and J are TRBV19 and TRBJ1-3, with D perhaps matching TRBD1 (5 bases). V gave up 10 bases and J gave up 4 bases, with 20 bases separating them. The CDR3 runs to 15 residues. Per the germline V gene, CDR1 is LNHDA and CDR2 is SQIVND (reference sequence). CDR3 bases: TGTGCCACCGCAGCCCGGGGGACTGCCGGAAACACCATATATTTT. It yields the protein CATAARGTAGNTIYF.

V is TRBV5-5 and J is TRBJ2-5; no clear D. V was clipped by 2 bases and J by 2 bases, with 7 bases between them. Germline-derived CDR1 and CDR2 are SGHKS and YYEKEE (reference sequence). The CDR3 loop spans 13 amino acids. As DNA, the CDR3 is TGTGCCAGCAGCTTCGCCACTCAAGAGACCCAGTACTTC. This sequence encodes CASSFATQETQYF.

J is TRBJ2-7 and V is TRBV5-4, with TRBD2 matching 11 bases. Germline V CDR1 and CDR2: SGHNT, YYREEE (reference sequence). The length of the CDR3 is 15 residues. J lost 4 bases, V lost 4 bases, and 7 bases had no gene match. The CDR3 DNA follows: TGTGCCAGCAGCACCTCTAGCGGGGGGATGTACGAGCAGTACTTC. Translating gives CASSTSSGGMYEQYF.

The CDR3 DNA reads TGTGCCAGCAGTGCCTTGCCCCCGGGACTGACCCATGAGCAGTTCTTC. Protein sequence: CASSALPPGLTHEQFF. This chain uses TRBV6-1 with TRBJ2-1; a possible D gene is TRBD2 (6 bases). CDR3 length: 16 residues. Germline-derived CDR1 and CDR2 are MNHNS and SASEGT. V dropped 4 bases and J dropped 8 bases, with 21 bases sitting between them.

The CDR3 nucleotides are TGTGCCAACCCATCTTTCGCCCCGGGTAATCAGCCCCAGCATTTT. It codes for CANPSFAPGNQPQHF. The rearrangement links TRBV6-5 to TRBJ1-5; the D is unclear. CDR1 and CDR2 (germline): MNHEY, SVGAGI. The CDR3 has 15 residues. V was clipped by 10 bases and J by 4 bases, with 20 bases between them.

The rearrangement joins TRBV11-2 to TRBJ1-2; the D is unclear. Germline V gene data show CDR1 as SGHAT and CDR2 as FQNNGV. This CDR3 is built from 14 residues. The ends were cut back, 3 bases at V and 0 bases at J, with 8 bases in the middle. The DNA for the CDR3 is TGTGCCAGCAGCTTGAGTGATTCTAACTATGGCTACACCTTC. This codes for CASSLSDSNYGYTF.

The chain employs TRBV19 and TRBJ2-2, with TRBD1 identical over 8 bases. CDR3 length: 16 amino acids. The germline V gene encodes CDR1 LNHDA and CDR2 SQIVND (reference sequence). V shed 4 bases and J 3 bases; nucleotides not matched to a gene: 7. CDR3 sequence reads: CASSTGQGRDTGELFF. The CDR3 bases are TGTGCCAGTAGTACCGGACAGGGCCGGGACACCGGGGAGCTGTTTTTT.

This rearrangement joins TRBV28 to TRBJ1-5; no clear D. The CDR3 is 13 residues long. V lost 6 bases, J lost 2 bases, and 8 bases lay in between. Germline V gives CDR1 MDHEN, CDR2 SYDVKM. The CDR3 reads CASSYTGNQPQHF. The CDR3 nucleotides read TGTGCCAGCAGCTACACAGGCAATCAGCCCCAGCATTTT.

The rearrangement uses TRBV11-3 and TRBJ2-1; 7 bases align to TRBD1. The CDR3 is 13 residues long. The junction had 10 bases not matched to a gene; V was cut back by 5 bases and J by 12 bases. Germline V gene lookup returns CDR1 SGHNT and CDR2 YENEEA. CDR3 DNA sequence: TGTGCCAGCAGCGCCAATCGACAGGGAAGGCAGTTCTTC. Translating gives CASSANRQGRQFF. Complete variable domain (other parts from reference TRBV11-3 and TRBJ2-1): EAGVVQSPRYKIIEKKQPVAFWCNPISGHNTLYWYLQNLGQGPELLIRYENEEAVDDSQLPKDRFSAERLKGVDSTLKIQPAELGDSAVYLCASSANRQGRQFFGPGTRLTVL.

V and J are TRBV5-1 and TRBJ2-1; 9 bases fit TRBD1. Germline V lookup: CDR1 SGHRS, CDR2 YFSETQ. After removal of 1 base from V and 3 bases from J, the junction contained 2 bases not matched to a gene. CDR3 length: 15 residues. The CDR3, as DNA: TGCGCCAGCAGCTTGATGGGACAGGGCTACAATGAGCAGTTCTTC. Translation gives CASSLMGQGYNEQFF. Complete variable domain (other parts from reference TRBV5-1 and TRBJ2-1): KAGVTQTPRYLIKTRGQQVTLSCSPISGHRSVSWYQQTPGQGLQFLFEYFSETQRNKGNFPGRFSGRQFSNSRSEMNVSTLELGDSALYLCASSLMGQGYNEQFFGPGTRLTVL.

V usage is TRBV19 and J usage is TRBJ1-2; D gene unclear. V was pared by 0 bases and J by 4 bases, with 6 bases between. This CDR3 is built from 13 residues. Germline V lookup: CDR1 LNHDA, CDR2 SQIVND (reference sequence). The CDR3 loop reads CASSIEERYGYTF. The CDR3 region has the DNA TGTGCCAGTAGTATAGAAGAGCGCTATGGCTACACCTTC.

The rearrangement links TRBV5-1 to TRBJ2-7; 9 nucleotides align to TRBD1. The CDR3 is made up of 14 amino acids. In germline, CDR1 is SGHRS, CDR2 YFSETQ. Germline trimming cut 4 bases from V and 13 bases from J; bases unmatched to any gene: 15. The CDR3 DNA follows: TGCGCCAGCAGCCTCCGACAGGGGGGTGGGCGGTTCTACTTC. It encodes CASSLRQGGGRFYF.

This chain joins TRBV9 and TRBJ2-5, with 8 bases matching TRBD1. The germline CDR1 and CDR2 sequences are SGDLS and YYNGEE. J was trimmed by 5 bases and V by 3 bases; bases with no gene match: 9. The CDR3 runs to 15 residues. The chain's CDR3 is CASSAHRGNRETQYF. CDR3 coding DNA: TGTGCCAGCAGCGCCCACAGGGGGAACAGGGAGACCCAGTACTTC.

The CDR3 nucleotides read TGTGCCAGCAGTGAAAGGGGGCTAGTTGAGACCCAGTACTTC. Its translation is CASSERGLVETQYF. This chain joins TRBV2 and TRBJ2-5; 7 bases agree with TRBD1. V trimming: 2 bases; J trimming: 5 bases; junction bases outside the gene matches: 5. Germline assignment: CDR1 SNHLY and CDR2 FYNNEI. The CDR3 loop spans 14 amino acids. Variable domain in full (rest from reference TRBV2 and TRBJ2-5): EPEVTQTPSHQVTQMGQEVILRCVPISNHLYFYWYRQILGQKVEFLVSFYNNEISEKSEIFDDQFSVERPDGSNFTLKIRSTKLEDSAMYFCASSERGLVETQYFGPGTRLLVL.

This clone was detected only a few times. This chain links TRBV7-9 with TRBJ1-4; no clear D gene. V was pared by 0 bases and J by 7 bases, with 12 bases between. The CDR3 is 15 residues long. Germline V CDR1 and CDR2: SEHNR, FQNEAQ (reference sequence). Written as DNA, the CDR3 is TGTGCCAGCAGCTTAGCGATAGCGGAGTTTGAAAAACTGTTTTTT. It specifies CASSLAIAEFEKLFF.

The chain has TRBV21-1 and TRBJ2-3; the table assigns TRBD2, which was not confirmed against the DNA. TRBV21-1 is annotated as a pseudogene. This CDR3 has 19 amino acids. CDR3 coding DNA: TGTGCCAGGGTTGAAGTCCCGGGACTAGCGGGAGTCTTCACAGATACGCAGTATTTT. Its translation is CARVEVPGLAGVFTDTQYF.

The chain combines TRBV6-1 with TRBJ1-1; 7 positions agree with TRBD1. The germline V gene encodes CDR1 MNHNS and CDR2 SASEGT. The CDR3 spans 13 residues. This chain's CDR3 is CVASRGVNTEAFF. CDR3 in DNA: TGTGTCGCCTCCAGGGGGGTCAACACTGAAGCTTTCTTT.

This chain uses TRBV6-5 with TRBJ2-7; 9 bases agree with TRBD1. The CDR3 is 15 residues long. The trim removed 5 bases at V and 6 bases at J, leaving 11 bases unmatched. CDR1 MNHEY and CDR2 SVGAGI come from the germline V gene. The CDR3: CASSPPWDRVGEQYF. The CDR3 region has the DNA TGTGCCAGCAGTCCCCCTTGGGACAGGGTAGGCGAGCAGTACTTC.

The chain recombines TRBV10-3 with TRBJ2-5; possible D gene TRBD2, 6 bases. Germline values: CDR1 ENHRY, CDR2 SYGVKD. The CDR3 covers 12 residues. The V gene lost 8 bases and the J gene lost 1 base, with 8 bases spanning the gap. As DNA, the CDR3 is TGTGCCATCGGTAGCGGCCAAGAGACCCAGTACTTC. Translation: CAIGSGQETQYF.

The V gene is TRBV5-1, the J gene TRBJ2-2; 10 bases align to TRBD2. The CDR3 has 18 amino acids. Trimming at V came to 0 bases and at J to 0 bases, leaving 5 bases not matched to a gene. Germline CDR1 SGHRS, CDR2 YFSETQ. CDR3 DNA: TGCGCCAGCAGCTTGGGGACTAGCGGAATCGCGAACACCGGGGAGCTGTTTTTT. Protein sequence: CASSLGTSGIANTGELFF.

This rearrangement joins TRBV10-3 to TRBJ2-5; TRBD2 aligns across 13 bases. V lost 10 bases and J lost 5; bases outside the gene matches: 7. The CDR3 runs 14 residues. CDR1 is ENHRY, CDR2 SYGVKD, per germline. CDR3 nucleotides: TGTGCCACGGGACTAGCGGGAAGTTCGGAGACCCAGTACTTC. Translation: CATGLAGSSETQYF.

The chain combines TRBV28 with TRBJ2-5; 10 nucleotides match TRBD2. V was pared by 5 bases and J by 1 base, with 7 bases of the junction left unmatched. The germline CDR1 and CDR2 sequences are MDHEN and SYDVKM. The CDR3 is 16 amino acids. CDR3 region: CASSLRASGSQETQYF. The CDR3 nucleotides are TGTGCCAGCAGTCTACGGGCTAGCGGGAGCCAAGAGACCCAGTACTTC.

This clone was seen only once. This CDR3 reads CASSLALRDRGYEQYF. The CDR3, as DNA: TGCGCCAGCAGCTTGGCCCTTCGGGACAGGGGCTACGAGCAGTACTTC. The chain uses TRBV5-1 and TRBJ2-7; 10 bases agree with TRBD1. CDR1 and CDR2 (germline): SGHRS, YFSETQ. CDR3 length equals 16 residues. Losses at the gene ends were 0 bases for V and 3 bases for J; bases not matched to a gene: 6.

The chain joins TRBV7-8 to TRBJ2-6; 7 nucleotides line up with TRBD1. Germline V lookup: CDR1 SGHVS, CDR2 FQNEAQ. The CDR3 is 17 amino acids. V shed 3 bases and J 0 bases; nucleotides not matched to a gene: 5. CDR3 bases: TGTGCCAGCAGCTTCGGACAGGCGAACTCTGGGGCCAACGTCCTGACTTTC. It translates to CASSFGQANSGANVLTF.